The next 19 T cell receptor beta chains were all read from a single sample in a study of neurological immune-mediated disorders. TCRdb re-called the 5' RACE reads with MiXCR, one entry per CDR3 protein. Among about 51,000 distinct CDR3 sequences listed, 16% were seen once. The sequenced sample was PBMCs. These TCRs come from a man in his 60s in good health.

The V call is TRBV2, the J call TRBJ2-7; D is uncertain. The CDR3 runs 15 residues. Trimming left V 4 bases short and J 9 bases short, with 22 bases between. CDR1 SNHLY and CDR2 FYNNEI come from the germline V gene. CDR3: CASSVSGPERRVQYF. The CDR3 DNA reads as TGTGCCAGCAGTGTATCGGGCCCAGAGAGGCGCGTGCAGTACTTC. Drawing the rest from reference TRBV2 and TRBJ2-7, the complete variable domain is EPEVTQTPSHQVTQMGQEVILRCVPISNHLYFYWYRQILGQKVEFLVSFYNNEISEKSEIFDDQFSVERPDGSNFTLKIRSTKLEDSAMYFCASSVSGPERRVQYFGPGTRLTVT.

Only a few counts were recorded for this clonotype. A read error may explain this, as a much larger clone is one base away. The J gene is TRBJ2-7, the V gene TRBV21-1; the table's D call, TRBD2, was not checked against the DNA. TRBV21-1 is flagged as a pseudogene. The CDR3 consists of 15 residues. CDR3 residues: CVSSHGLAKSYEQYF. The CDR3 DNA reads TGTGTCAGCAGCCACGGACTAGCGAAGTCCTACGAGCAGTACTTC.

CDR3 protein: CAISALTSGSHNEQFF. DNA of the CDR3: TGTGCCATCAGCGCTCTTACTAGCGGGAGTCATAATGAGCAGTTCTTC. This chain links TRBV10-3 with TRBJ2-1; 11 bases fit TRBD2. CDR3 size: 16 residues. Germline CDR1 reads ENHRY; CDR2 reads SYGVKD. With 6 bases clipped from V and 7 bases from J, the junction kept 11 bases outside the gene matches.

This clonotype was seen at least ten times. The chain carries TRBV29-1 and TRBJ2-2, with 7 bases fitting TRBD1. This CDR3 is built from 13 residues. CDR1 is SQVTM, CDR2 ANQGSEA, per germline. CDR3 sequence: CSVKTGFTGELFF. The CDR3 DNA follows: TGCAGTGTAAAGACAGGGTTCACCGGGGAGCTGTTTTTT.

The table lists this clonotype with a few counts. The chain recombines TRBV29-1 with TRBJ2-7; the match to TRBD1 covers 9 bases. CDR3 size: 13 residues. Germline V CDR1 and CDR2: SQVTM, ANQGSEA. V lost 7 bases, J lost 5 bases, and 9 bases stayed unmatched. CDR3 region: CSALGTGSNEQYF. Here the CDR3 DNA reads TGCAGCGCCTTGGGGACAGGGAGCAACGAGCAGTACTTC.

This clonotype was counted ten times or more. The chain joins TRBV2 to TRBJ1-5; D ambiguous. This CDR3 has 12 amino acids. V was cut by 5 bases and J by 3 bases, with 5 bases left in between. Germline values: CDR1 SNHLY, CDR2 FYNNEI. CDR3 protein: CASSRDNQPQHF. The CDR3 coding sequence is TGTGCCAGCAGTCGGGACAATCAGCCCCAGCATTTT. The whole variable domain, filled in from reference TRBV2 and TRBJ1-5, reads EPEVTQTPSHQVTQMGQEVILRCVPISNHLYFYWYRQILGQKVEFLVSFYNNEISEKSEIFDDQFSVERPDGSNFTLKIRSTKLEDSAMYFCASSRDNQPQHFGDGTRLSIL.

There are many counts of this clonotype. This chain joins TRBV5-1 and TRBJ1-4; 9 bases fit TRBD1. This CDR3 contains 17 residues. V dropped 4 bases and J dropped 3; count of bases not matched to a gene: 10. Looked up from germline, CDR1 is SGHRS and CDR2 is YFSETQ. CDR3 residues: CASSGGTGWLSNEKLFF. CDR3 nucleotide sequence: TGCGCCAGCAGCGGCGGGACAGGGTGGTTGTCTAATGAAAAACTGTTTTTT. Based on the CDR3 plus reference TRBV5-1 and TRBJ1-4, the full variable domain is KAGVTQTPRYLIKTRGQQVTLSCSPISGHRSVSWYQQTPGQGLQFLFEYFSETQRNKGNFPGRFSGRQFSNSRSEMNVSTLELGDSALYLCASSGGTGWLSNEKLFFGSGTQLSVL.

This clonotype was seen a handful of times. The rearrangement joins TRBV7-3 to TRBJ2-2; D remains ambiguous. Germline values: CDR1 SGHTA, CDR2 FQGTGA. This CDR3 is built from 12 residues. The V gene lost 5 bases and the J gene lost 6 bases, with 7 bases spanning the gap. The CDR3 region is CASSPHPGELFF. The DNA of the CDR3 is TGTGCCAGCAGCCCCCACCCCGGGGAGCTGTTTTTT.

There are many counts of this clonotype. The chain carries TRBV20-1 and TRBJ2-3; 12 nucleotides line up with TRBD2. Germline lookup yields CDR1 DFQATT and CDR2 SNEGSKA (reference sequence). J gave up 0 bases and V 6 bases, and 4 bases lay outside the gene matches. The CDR3 contains 15 residues. The CDR3: CSARTSGESTDTQYF. The CDR3 DNA is TGCAGTGCGAGGACTAGCGGGGAGAGCACAGATACGCAGTATTTT.

At least ten counts were recorded for this clonotype. The chain links TRBV28 to TRBJ2-7; TRBD2 matches 7 bases. This CDR3 comprises 13 residues. V lost 6 bases and J lost 2; bases outside the gene matches: 4. CDR1 is MDHEN, CDR2 SYDVKM, per germline. The CDR3 loop is CASRTGTTYEQYF. CDR3 coding DNA: TGTGCCAGCAGAACCGGGACTACCTACGAGCAGTACTTC.

Comments on this clonotype: A read error may produce the germline difference seen at one junction end. V is TRBV20-1 and J is TRBJ2-1, with TRBD2 as a possible D gene (6 bases). This CDR3 comprises 15 residues. CDR1 and CDR2 (germline): DFQATT, SNEGSKA (reference sequence). The chain's CDR3 is CSARGLHNSYNEQFF. In DNA form, the CDR3 reads TGCAGTGCTAGGGGACTTCATAATTCTTACAATGAACAGTTCTTC.

This clonotype was seen a few times. The chain carries TRBV28 and TRBJ2-3, with 13 bases fitting TRBD2. The germline gives CDR1 MDHEN, CDR2 SYDVKM. V shed 3 bases and J 2 bases; nucleotides not matched to a gene: 14. The CDR3 covers 20 residues. The CDR3 bases are TGTGCCAGCAGTTTTGAGAGGACTAGCGGGAGTAGGAGATACACAGATACGCAGTATTTT. It specifies CASSFERTSGSRRYTDTQYF. Full variable domain (missing parts from reference TRBV28 and TRBJ2-3): DVKVTQSSRYLVKRTGEKVFLECVQDMDHENMFWYRQDPGLGLRLIYFSYDVKMKEKGDIPEGYSVSREKKERFSLILESASTNQTSMYLCASSFERTSGSRRYTDTQYFGPGTRLTVL.

This chain links TRBV29-1 with TRBJ2-5; 10 bases fit TRBD1. Losses at the gene ends were 0 bases for V and 9 bases for J; bases not matched to a gene: 4. The germline V gene has CDR1 SQVTM and CDR2 ANQGSEA. This CDR3 region has 13 residues. The CDR3 nucleotides are TGCAGCGTTGAAGAGGGGGACAGGGGTCCCCAGTACTTC. It encodes CSVEEGDRGPQYF.

There are many counts of this clonotype. The rearrangement uses TRBV27 and TRBJ2-7, with 8 bases identical to TRBD2. The CDR3 runs to 14 residues. V shed 4 bases, J shed 6 bases, and the junction held 8 bases outside the gene matches. The germline CDR1 and CDR2 sequences are MNHEY and SMNVEV (reference sequence). In DNA, the CDR3 is TGTGCCAGCAGTTCTCCAGGACTAGCCGGCGAGCAGTACTTC. As protein: CASSSPGLAGEQYF.

About this clonotype itself: One base away lies a much larger clone, so this may be a sequencing read error. J is TRBJ2-7 and V is TRBV7-2; 7 bases are shared with TRBD2. J was trimmed by 6 bases and V by 4 bases; bases with no gene match: 9. This CDR3 is 14 amino acids long. Germline V gene lookup returns CDR1 SGHTA and CDR2 FQGNSA. The CDR3 here is CASSSRTRGTEQYF. The DNA for the CDR3 is TGTGCCAGCAGCTCCCGGACTAGAGGGACCGAGCAGTACTTC.

This clonotype has a count of ten or more. The V call is TRBV20-1, the J call TRBJ2-5, with D perhaps TRBD1 or TRBD2 (5 bases each). The germline CDR1 and CDR2 sequences are DFQATT and SNEGSKA (reference sequence). Deletions cut 1 base from V and 1 base from J, with 19 bases between. The CDR3 length is 17 residues. CDR3 protein: CSARATGAGTFQETQYF. In nucleotides, the CDR3 is TGCAGTGCTAGAGCGACCGGGGCCGGAACCTTCCAAGAGACCCAGTACTTC.

This clonotype was seen many times. This rearrangement joins TRBV10-3 to TRBJ1-2; D unclear. With 8 bases removed from V and 6 bases from J, the gap between germline ends came to 16 bases. Germline V gene sequence: CDR1 ENHRY, CDR2 SYGVKD. The CDR3 runs to 13 residues. CDR3 sequence: CAIRAFVVDGYTF. CDR3 in DNA: TGTGCCATCCGGGCTTTCGTAGTAGATGGCTACACCTTC.

This clonotype was seen many times. The DNA for the CDR3 is TGTGCCAGCAGTGAAGTTGGGACAGTACTCTACGAGCAGTACTTC. This translates into CASSEVGTVLYEQYF. The chain couples TRBV6-1 to TRBJ2-7; TRBD1 matches 7 bases. Trimming took 1 base from V and 3 from J; bases not matched to a gene: 6. CDR1 and CDR2 from the germline V gene are MNHNS and SASEGT. The length of the CDR3 is 15 residues.

The table lists this clonotype with many counts. The junction and the germline gene differ at one end; a read error may be behind it. V is TRBV9 and J is TRBJ2-1, with 11 bases lining up with TRBD2. Germline CDR1 is SGDLS and CDR2 is YYNGEE. This CDR3 has 16 residues. This CDR3 is CTSSALTSGEINEQFF. The DNA for the CDR3 is TGTACCAGCAGCGCTCTGACTAGCGGGGAAATCAATGAGCAGTTCTTC.